One and the same sample provided the 31 T cell receptor beta chains below, sequenced in a study of CD8+ T cells in alopecia areata. Sample treatment: oral pan-JAK inhibitor, 5-10 mg twice daily. RNA was isolated and reverse transcribed to cDNA, the sequencing template. TCRdb's copy holds only in-frame clones and misses some; the assay was immunoSEQ multiplex PCR. The table lists fewer than 250,000 clones, approximately 61% of them singletons. The sample was CD4+ T cells sorted from blood, taken at week 24, from a patient treated with tofacitinib. The receptor source for this set is a human donor with alopecia areata.

The V and J genes are TRBV30 and TRBJ1-1; 7 positions agree with TRBD1. CDR1 GTSNPN and CDR2 SVGIG come from the germline V gene (reference sequence). The trim removed 3 bases at V and 2 bases at J, leaving 12 bases unmatched. The CDR3 loop spans 16 amino acids. DNA of the CDR3: TGTGCCTGGAGGGCACTAGGGACAGAACTTAACACTGAAGCTTTCTTT. This gives the protein CAWRALGTELNTEAFF.

The V gene is TRBV29-1, the J gene TRBJ2-3, with D perhaps given as TRBD1 or TRBD2 (5 bases each). The germline V and J ends were trimmed by 3 bases and 1 base, with 8 bases remaining between them. The germline CDR1 and CDR2 sequences are SQVTM and ANQGSEA. The CDR3 is made up of 13 amino acids. The CDR3 DNA follows: TGCAGCGTTGAGGGGGTTGGCACAGATACGCAGTATTTT. The encoded protein is CSVEGVGTDTQYF.

This chain links TRBV27 with TRBJ1-2; D gene ambiguous. In germline, CDR1 is MNHEY, CDR2 SMNVEV (reference sequence). Trimming left V 2 bases short and J 6 bases short, with 10 bases between. The CDR3 is 13 residues long. The CDR3 sequence is CASSLKGRDGYTF. The CDR3 nucleotides read TGTGCCAGCAGTTTAAAAGGGAGGGATGGCTACACCTTC.

This clone turned up a few times. The V and J genes are TRBV29-1 and TRBJ1-1; TRBD1 matches at 7 bases. V lost 2 bases and J lost 5; bases outside the gene matches: 2. CDR1 SQVTM and CDR2 ANQGSEA come from the germline V gene. The CDR3 runs to 12 residues. DNA for the CDR3: TGCAGCGTTGAAAAGGGGGCGACTGAAGCTTTCTTT. Translated, it gives CSVEKGATEAFF. The full variable domain, rest sourced from reference TRBV29-1 and TRBJ1-1, is SAVISQKPSRDICQRGTSLTIQCQVDSQVTMMFWYRQQPGQSLTLIATANQGSEATYESGFVIDKFPISRPNLTFSTLTVSNMSPEDSSIYLCSVEKGATEAFFGQGTRLTVV.

With respect to this clone: This sample also contains other DNA sequences that code for the same CDR3. The rearrangement uses TRBV5-1 and TRBJ2-6; 7 positions agree with TRBD1. In germline, CDR1 is SGHRS, CDR2 YFSETQ. With 0 bases clipped from V and 0 bases from J, the junction kept 3 bases outside the gene matches. This CDR3 has 17 amino acids. The CDR3 spells CASSLGQGSSGANVLTF. Written as DNA, the CDR3 is TGCGCCAGCAGCTTGGGACAGGGCAGCTCTGGGGCCAACGTCCTGACTTTC.

In this sample, this clone turned up many times. This rearrangement joins TRBV7-2 to TRBJ1-6; 9 bases agree with TRBD1. The ends lost 2 bases at V and 7 bases at J; junction bases unmatched: 3. CDR1 and CDR2 (germline): SGHTA, FQGNSA. This CDR3 is 15 amino acids long. The CDR3 DNA sequence: TGTGCCAGCAGCTTATTCGGGACAGGGAATTCACCCCTCCACTTT. As protein: CASSLFGTGNSPLHF.

The V and J genes are TRBV9 and TRBJ2-3; perhaps TRBD2 as D (7 bases). Germline V gene lookup returns CDR1 SGDLS and CDR2 YYNGEE. This CDR3 is built from 16 residues. V lost 0 bases, J lost 2 bases, and 13 bases lay in between. CDR3 residues: CASSVAAGAHTDTQYF. DNA for the CDR3: TGTGCCAGCAGCGTAGCGGCGGGGGCCCACACAGATACGCAGTATTTT.

The V call is TRBV29-1, the J call TRBJ1-1, with D perhaps matching TRBD1 (6 bases). V lost 2 bases and J 0 bases, leaving 10 bases between the germline ends. Per germline, CDR1 SQVTM and CDR2 ANQGSEA. This CDR3 contains 14 residues. As DNA, the CDR3 is TGCAGCGTTGAAAGGGGGAGAGTGAACACTGAAGCTTTCTTT. It specifies CSVERGRVNTEAFF. The full variable domain, with the rest looked up from reference TRBV29-1 and TRBJ1-1, is SAVISQKPSRDICQRGTSLTIQCQVDSQVTMMFWYRQQPGQSLTLIATANQGSEATYESGFVIDKFPISRPNLTFSTLTVSNMSPEDSSIYLCSVERGRVNTEAFFGQGTRLTVV.

The V call is TRBV4-3, the J call TRBJ1-5; the D gene is possibly TRBD1 (5 bases). V lost 0 bases and J 6 bases, leaving 9 bases between the germline ends. This CDR3 spans 14 amino acids. Per germline, CDR1 LGHNA and CDR2 YSLEER. The CDR3 protein is CASSQDGGTQPQHF. Here the CDR3 DNA reads TGCGCCAGCAGCCAAGACGGGGGTACTCAGCCCCAGCATTTT.

In its sample, this clone was seen a few times. Here the CDR3 reads CASRLTAGDGYTF. In DNA, the CDR3 is TGTGCCAGCAGACTGACAGCGGGCGATGGCTACACCTTC. This chain connects TRBV7-2 to TRBJ1-2, with D tentatively TRBD1 (5 bases). The CDR3 length is 13 residues. The germline V gene encodes CDR1 SGHTA and CDR2 FQGNSA. V lost 6 bases and J 6 bases, leaving 14 bases between the germline ends. Full variable domain (missing parts from reference TRBV7-2 and TRBJ1-2): GAGVSQSPSNKVTEKGKDVELRCDPISGHTALYWYRQSLGQGLEFLIYFQGNSAPDKSGLPSDRFSAERTGGSVSTLTIQRTQQEDSAVYLCASRLTAGDGYTFGSGTRLTVV.

This chain uses TRBV7-9 with TRBJ2-7; D ambiguous. The CDR3 length is 11 residues. V was pared by 4 bases and J by 6 bases, with 7 bases between. Germline loops: CDR1 SEHNR, CDR2 FQNEAQ (reference sequence). CDR3 loop: CASSSWGEQYF. The CDR3 bases are TGTGCCAGCAGCTCCTGGGGCGAGCAGTACTTC.

This clone has a single count. The genes are TRBV29-1 and TRBJ1-2, with 7 bases that match TRBD1. The CDR3 covers 12 residues. Germline V gives CDR1 SQVTM, CDR2 ANQGSEA. V lost 5 bases, J lost 7 bases, and 7 bases stayed unmatched. CDR3 loop: CSVSDRASGYTF. As DNA, the CDR3 is TGCAGCGTTTCCGACAGGGCTAGTGGCTACACCTTC. The variable domain in full, completed from reference TRBV29-1 and TRBJ1-2, reads SAVISQKPSRDICQRGTSLTIQCQVDSQVTMMFWYRQQPGQSLTLIATANQGSEATYESGFVIDKFPISRPNLTFSTLTVSNMSPEDSSIYLCSVSDRASGYTFGSGTRLTVV.

The V and J genes are TRBV5-1 and TRBJ2-1, with a weak D call TRBD1 (5 bases). Trimming took 4 bases from V and 7 from J, leaving 15 bases between them. This CDR3 comprises 14 residues. The germline V gene has CDR1 SGHRS and CDR2 YFSETQ. CDR3 in amino acids: CASSRERQGNEQFF. The DNA of the CDR3 is TGCGCCAGCAGCCGCGAACGTCAGGGAAATGAGCAGTTCTTC.

This chain connects TRBV12-2 to TRBJ1-1. TRBV12-2 is a recognized pseudogene. The CDR3 runs 14 residues. The CDR3 loop reads CASRLLIVNTEAFF. The CDR3 nucleotides are TGTGCAAGTCGCTTATTAATAGTGAACACTGAAGCTTTCTTT.

V usage is TRBV9 and J usage is TRBJ1-6; no definite D call. Between the trimmed V and J ends, which lost 0 bases and 7 bases, there was a span of 8 bases. Germline V gene sequence: CDR1 SGDLS, CDR2 YYNGEE. The CDR3 extends over 14 amino acids. The CDR3 loop reads CASSVELVNSPLHF. In nucleotides, the CDR3 is TGTGCCAGCAGCGTAGAACTGGTGAATTCACCCCTCCACTTT.

The chain couples TRBV5-1 to TRBJ2-3; the match to TRBD2 covers 15 bases. The CDR3 sequence is 17 residues long. With V trimmed by 2 bases and J by 2 bases, 3 bases remained unmatched. Germline V lookup: CDR1 SGHRS, CDR2 YFSETQ. CDR3 coding DNA: TGCGCCAGCAGCTTTGGACTAGCGGGGGGGACCACAGATACGCAGTATTTT. Encoded protein: CASSFGLAGGTTDTQYF.

V is TRBV6-6 and J is TRBJ1-5, with no clear D. This CDR3 spans 13 amino acids. V was trimmed by 2 bases and J by 8 bases, leaving 10 bases between them. Germline CDR1 and CDR2: MNHNY and SVGAGI (reference sequence). The CDR3 protein is CASSYEGLEPQHF. The CDR3 nucleotides read TGTGCCAGCAGTTACGAGGGTTTGGAGCCCCAGCATTTT.

This clone appeared a few times. The V gene is TRBV28, the J gene TRBJ1-1, with no clear D. CDR1 is MDHEN and CDR2 is SYDVKM in the germline V gene. This CDR3 comprises 12 residues. Trimming left V 3 bases short and J 10 bases short, with 12 bases between. Here the CDR3 reads CASSFPGKGAFF. Written as DNA, the CDR3 is TGTGCCAGCAGTTTCCCGGGGAAAGGAGCTTTCTTT.

The rearrangement links TRBV5-1 to TRBJ1-6; a possible D gene is TRBD1 (5 bases). Germline CDR1 SGHRS, CDR2 YFSETQ. Deletions cut 0 bases from V and 10 bases from J, with 11 bases between. The CDR3 runs 14 residues. Here the CDR3 reads CASSLEPGLSPLHF. CDR3 in DNA: TGCGCCAGCAGCTTGGAGCCAGGGTTGTCACCCCTCCACTTT.

The rearrangement links TRBV2 to TRBJ1-2; D is undetermined. V shed 7 bases and J shed 2 bases, with 14 bases lying between them. The CDR3 length is 14 residues. The germline CDR1 and CDR2 sequences are SNHLY and FYNNEI. CDR3 coding DNA: TGTGCCAGCATCCCAGAACGGGTAAACTATGGCTACACCTTC. It yields the protein CASIPERVNYGYTF.

The genes are TRBV30 and TRBJ1-5; weak D call: TRBD1 (5 bases). The germline gives CDR1 GTSNPN, CDR2 SVGIG (reference sequence). The V gene lost 5 bases and the J gene lost 1 base, with 9 bases spanning the gap. CDR3 length equals 13 residues. DNA for the CDR3: TGTGCCTGGGGATCAGGGAGCAATCAGCCCCAGCATTTT. Translated: CAWGSGSNQPQHF.

Comments on this clone: The same CDR3 can be traced to other DNA sequences in this sample. This chain links TRBV5-1 with TRBJ1-2, with TRBD1 matching over 8 bases. V lost 0 bases, J lost 7 bases, and 5 bases stayed unmatched. The V gene's germline CDR1 is SGHRS and CDR2 YFSETQ. The CDR3 has 14 amino acids. The CDR3 loop reads CASSLDTGGGGYTF. CDR3 nucleotides: TGCGCCAGCAGCTTGGACACAGGGGGTGGTGGCTACACCTTC. Full variable domain (outside the CDR3, taken from reference TRBV5-1 and TRBJ1-2): KAGVTQTPRYLIKTRGQQVTLSCSPISGHRSVSWYQQTPGQGLQFLFEYFSETQRNKGNFPGRFSGRQFSNSRSEMNVSTLELGDSALYLCASSLDTGGGGYTFGSGTRLTVV.

In DNA form, the CDR3 reads TGTGCCTGGAGCGGCGACAGCCTCCCTGAAAAACTGTTTTTT. This translates into CAWSGDSLPEKLFF. The chain joins TRBV30 to TRBJ1-4, with D possibly being TRBD1 (5 bases). From germline, CDR1 is GTSNPN and CDR2 SVGIG (reference sequence). This CDR3 spans 14 amino acids. Trimming removed 3 bases from V and 7 bases from J, with 15 bases in between.

CDR3 sequence (DNA): TGTGCCAGCAGCGTACAGGGGCGCGGCTACACCTTC. Translating gives CASSVQGRGYTF. V gene TRBV9 combines with J gene TRBJ1-2, with TRBD1 as a possible D gene (6 bases). The V end was cut by 1 base, the J end by 8 bases, with 9 bases between. Germline V lookup: CDR1 SGDLS, CDR2 YYNGEE. The CDR3 is 12 amino acids.

The chain carries TRBV6-5 and TRBJ2-6; unclear D gene. V was trimmed by 6 bases and J by 0 bases, leaving 6 bases between them. Germline V lookup: CDR1 MNHEY, CDR2 SVGAGI. The CDR3 loop spans 14 amino acids. The CDR3 sequence is CASSQYSGANVLTF. CDR3 nucleotides: TGTGCCAGCAGCCAATACTCTGGGGCCAACGTCCTGACTTTC.

The J gene is TRBJ2-2, the V gene TRBV27; D remains unclear. V was clipped by 3 bases and J by 6 bases, with 8 bases between them. Germline CDR1 and CDR2: MNHEY and SMNVEV (reference sequence). The CDR3 runs to 13 residues. The CDR3 DNA reads TGTGCCAGCAGTTTTTTATCATCCGGGGAGCTGTTTTTT. Protein sequence: CASSFLSSGELFF.

Concerning this clone: Additional DNA sequences in this sample encode the identical CDR3. This rearrangement joins TRBV14 to TRBJ1-1; D ambiguous. V was clipped by 0 bases and J by 0 bases, with 2 bases between them. CDR1 is SGHDN, CDR2 FVKESK, per germline. The CDR3 is 13 residues long. The CDR3 DNA follows: TGTGCCAGCAGCCAAGATTTGAACACTGAAGCTTTCTTT. It encodes CASSQDLNTEAFF. The whole variable domain, remainder taken from reference TRBV14 and TRBJ1-1, is EAGVTQFPSHSVIEKGQTVTLRCDPISGHDNLYWYRRVMGKEIKFLLHFVKESKQDESGMPNNRFLAERTGGTYSTLKVQPAELEDSGVYFCASSQDLNTEAFFGQGTRLTVV.

The chain carries TRBV2 and TRBJ1-1; TRBD1 is a possible D gene (5 bases). V dropped 4 bases and J dropped 5 bases, with 14 bases sitting between them. The CDR3 is 14 residues long. Germline CDR1 is SNHLY and CDR2 is FYNNEI. DNA for the CDR3: TGTGCCAGCAGTGTGGGGGGAAGGGGTACTGAAGCTTTCTTT. Protein: CASSVGGRGTEAFF. Full variable domain (outside the CDR3, taken from reference TRBV2 and TRBJ1-1): EPEVTQTPSHQVTQMGQEVILRCVPISNHLYFYWYRQILGQKVEFLVSFYNNEISEKSEIFDDQFSVERPDGSNFTLKIRSTKLEDSAMYFCASSVGGRGTEAFFGQGTRLTVV.

The rearrangement links TRBV25-1 to TRBJ2-5; 11 positions match TRBD1. Germline V lookup: CDR1 MGHDK, CDR2 SYGVNS. The CDR3 is 15 amino acids. Trimming removed 0 bases from V and 8 bases from J; junction bases left unmatched: 5. In nucleotides, the CDR3 is TGTGCCAGCAGTGAATATTTGGACAGGGGGCTTACCCAGTACTTC. It is translated as CASSEYLDRGLTQYF.

V is TRBV25-1 and J is TRBJ1-6; perhaps TRBD1 as D (5 bases). Trimming took 7 bases from V and 12 from J, leaving 19 bases between them. The CDR3 consists of 14 residues. The germline V gene has CDR1 MGHDK and CDR2 SYGVNS. CDR3: CASTAGDGRGPLHF. CDR3 nucleotides: TGTGCCAGCACCGCGGGTGACGGGAGGGGACCCCTCCACTTT.

CDR3 amino acids: CASSLETAASGANVLTF. As DNA, the CDR3 is TGTGCCAGCAGCTTGGAGACTGCAGCTTCTGGGGCCAACGTCCTGACTTTC. The genes are TRBV5-6 and TRBJ2-6, with no clear D. This CDR3 comprises 17 residues. In germline, CDR1 is SGHDT, CDR2 YYEEEE. V was trimmed by 0 bases and J by 1 base, leaving 11 bases between them. Full variable domain (rest looked up from reference TRBV5-6 and TRBJ2-6): DAGVTQSPTHLIKTRGQQVTLRCSPKSGHDTVSWYQQALGQGPQFIFQYYEEEERQRGNFPDRFSGHQFPNYSSELNVNALLLGDSALYLCASSLETAASGANVLTFGAGSRLTVL.